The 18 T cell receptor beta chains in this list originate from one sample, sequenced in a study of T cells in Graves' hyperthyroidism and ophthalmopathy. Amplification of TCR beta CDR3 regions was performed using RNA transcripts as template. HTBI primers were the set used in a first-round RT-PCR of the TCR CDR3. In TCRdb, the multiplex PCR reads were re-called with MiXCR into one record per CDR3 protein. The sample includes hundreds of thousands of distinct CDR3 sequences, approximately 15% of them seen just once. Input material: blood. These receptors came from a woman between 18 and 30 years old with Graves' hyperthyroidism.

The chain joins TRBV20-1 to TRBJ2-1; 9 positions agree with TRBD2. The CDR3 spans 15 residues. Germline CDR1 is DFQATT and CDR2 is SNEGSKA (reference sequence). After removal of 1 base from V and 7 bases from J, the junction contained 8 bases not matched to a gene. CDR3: CSARGGGRAGNEQFF. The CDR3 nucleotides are TGCAGTGCTAGAGGGGGCGGGAGGGCCGGAAATGAGCAGTTCTTC.

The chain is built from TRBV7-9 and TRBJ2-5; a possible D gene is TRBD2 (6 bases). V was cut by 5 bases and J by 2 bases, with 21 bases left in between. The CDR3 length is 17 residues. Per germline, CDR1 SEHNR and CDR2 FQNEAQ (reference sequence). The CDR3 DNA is TGTGCCAGCAGCACACGACCGGGACTCGTTTTACAAGAGACCCAGTACTTC. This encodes CASSTRPGLVLQETQYF.

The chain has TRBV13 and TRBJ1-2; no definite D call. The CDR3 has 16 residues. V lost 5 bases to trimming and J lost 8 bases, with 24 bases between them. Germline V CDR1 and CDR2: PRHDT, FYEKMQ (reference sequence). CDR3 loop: CASSLSLGPENRGYTF. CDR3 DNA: TGTGCCAGCAGCCTCTCCCTCGGCCCCGAAAATAGGGGCTACACCTTC. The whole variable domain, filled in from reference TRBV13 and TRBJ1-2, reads AAGVIQSPRHLIKEKRETATLKCYPIPRHDTVYWYQQGPGQDPQFLISFYEKMQSDKGSIPDRFSAQQFSDYHSELNMSSLELGDSALYFCASSLSLGPENRGYTFGSGTRLTVV.

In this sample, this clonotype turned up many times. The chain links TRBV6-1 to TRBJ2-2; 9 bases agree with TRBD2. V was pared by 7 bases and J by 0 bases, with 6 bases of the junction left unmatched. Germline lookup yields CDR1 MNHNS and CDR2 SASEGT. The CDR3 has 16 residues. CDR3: CASMVSGRSNTGELFF. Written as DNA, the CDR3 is TGTGCCAGCATGGTTAGCGGGAGATCGAACACCGGGGAGCTGTTTTTT.

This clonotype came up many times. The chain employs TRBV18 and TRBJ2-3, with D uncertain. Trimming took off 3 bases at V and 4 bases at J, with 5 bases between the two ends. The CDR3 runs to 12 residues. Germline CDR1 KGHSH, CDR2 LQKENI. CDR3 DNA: TGTGCCAGCTCACCTATGTCAGATACGCAGTATTTT. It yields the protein CASSPMSDTQYF.

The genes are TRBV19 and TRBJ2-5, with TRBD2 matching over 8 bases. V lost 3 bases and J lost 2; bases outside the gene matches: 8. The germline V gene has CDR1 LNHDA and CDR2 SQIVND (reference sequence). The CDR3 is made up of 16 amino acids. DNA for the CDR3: TGTGCCAGTAGTATCCGCCCCGGGGGGGGACAAGAGACCCAGTACTTC. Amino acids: CASSIRPGGGQETQYF.

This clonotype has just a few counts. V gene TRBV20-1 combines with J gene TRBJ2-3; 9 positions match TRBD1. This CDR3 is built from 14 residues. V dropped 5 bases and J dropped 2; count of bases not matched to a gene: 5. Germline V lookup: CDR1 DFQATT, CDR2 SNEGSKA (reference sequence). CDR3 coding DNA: TGCAGTGCTGGACAGGGGACCTTCACAGATACGCAGTATTTT. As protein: CSAGQGTFTDTQYF.

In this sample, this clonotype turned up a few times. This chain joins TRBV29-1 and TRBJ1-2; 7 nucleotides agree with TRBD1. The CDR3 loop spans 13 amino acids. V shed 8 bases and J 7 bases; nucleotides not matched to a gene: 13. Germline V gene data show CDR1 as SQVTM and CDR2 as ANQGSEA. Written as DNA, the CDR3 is TGCAGCTCAAAGATGACAGGGCGGGGTGGCTACACCTTC. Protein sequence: CSSKMTGRGGYTF.

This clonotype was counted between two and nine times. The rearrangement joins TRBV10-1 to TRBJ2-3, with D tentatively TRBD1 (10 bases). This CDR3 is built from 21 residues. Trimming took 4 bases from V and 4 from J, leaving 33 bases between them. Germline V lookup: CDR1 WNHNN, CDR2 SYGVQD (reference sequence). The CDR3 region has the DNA TGCGCCAGCAGTGGGAGGACAGGGGGAGATAGCGGGGGTGCAAGCGCAGATACGCAGTATTTT. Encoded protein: CASSGRTGGDSGGASADTQYF.

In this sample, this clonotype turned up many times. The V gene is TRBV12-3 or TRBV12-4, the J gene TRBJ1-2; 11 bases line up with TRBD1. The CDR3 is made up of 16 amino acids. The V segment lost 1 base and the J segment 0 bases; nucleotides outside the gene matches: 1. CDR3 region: CASSLGTGGANYGYTF. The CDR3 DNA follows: TGTGCCAGCAGTTTAGGGACAGGGGGCGCTAACTATGGCTACACCTTC.

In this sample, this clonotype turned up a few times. CDR3: CASSSRDRAYNEQFF. The CDR3 bases are TGCGCCAGCAGCTCACGGGACAGGGCCTACAATGAGCAGTTCTTC. The V and J genes are TRBV5-1 and TRBJ2-1, with 9 positions matching TRBD1. Losses at the gene ends were 3 bases for V and 2 bases for J; bases not matched to a gene: 3. The CDR3 contains 15 residues. Looked up from germline, CDR1 is SGHRS and CDR2 is YFSETQ.

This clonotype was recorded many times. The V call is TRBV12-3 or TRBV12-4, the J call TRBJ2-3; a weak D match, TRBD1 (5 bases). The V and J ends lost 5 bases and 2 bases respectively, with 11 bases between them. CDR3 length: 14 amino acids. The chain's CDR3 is CASSHQTVTDTQYF. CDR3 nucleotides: TGTGCCAGCAGTCACCAGACAGTCACAGATACGCAGTATTTT.

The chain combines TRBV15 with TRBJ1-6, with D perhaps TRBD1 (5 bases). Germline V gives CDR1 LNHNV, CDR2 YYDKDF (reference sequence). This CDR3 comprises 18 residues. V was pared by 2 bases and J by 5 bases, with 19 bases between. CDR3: CATSRSRGTGANNSPLHF. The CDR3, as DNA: TGTGCCACCAGCAGATCCCGGGGAACAGGCGCTAATAATTCACCCCTCCACTTT. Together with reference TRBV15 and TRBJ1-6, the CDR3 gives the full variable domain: DAMVIQNPRYQVTQFGKPVTLSCSQTLNHNVMYWYQQKSSQAPKLLFHYYDKDFNNEADTPDNFQSRRPNTSFCFLDIRSPGLGDTAMYLCATSRSRGTGANNSPLHFGNGTRLTVT.

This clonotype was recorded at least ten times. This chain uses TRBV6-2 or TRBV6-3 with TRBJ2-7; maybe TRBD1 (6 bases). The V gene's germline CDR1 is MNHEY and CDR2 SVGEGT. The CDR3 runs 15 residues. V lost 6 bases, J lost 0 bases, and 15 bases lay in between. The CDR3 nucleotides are TGTGCCAGCAGAACCACAGGGCGAGGCTCCTACGAGCAGTACTTC. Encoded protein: CASRTTGRGSYEQYF.

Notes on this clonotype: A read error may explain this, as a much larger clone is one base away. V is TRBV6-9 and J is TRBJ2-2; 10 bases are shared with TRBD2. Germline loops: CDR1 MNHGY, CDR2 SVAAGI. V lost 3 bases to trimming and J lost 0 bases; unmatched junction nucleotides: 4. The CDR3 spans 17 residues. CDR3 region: CASSYDGLAANTGELFF. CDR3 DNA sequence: TGTGCCAGCAGTTACGATGGACTAGCGGCGAACACCGGGGAGCTGTTTTTT.

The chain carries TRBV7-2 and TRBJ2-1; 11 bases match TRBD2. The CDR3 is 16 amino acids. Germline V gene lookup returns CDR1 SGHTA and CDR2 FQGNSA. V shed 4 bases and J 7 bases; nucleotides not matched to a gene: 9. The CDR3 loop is CASSSLAGGLMNEQFF. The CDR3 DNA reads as TGTGCCAGCAGCTCCCTAGCGGGAGGTTTAATGAATGAGCAGTTCTTC.

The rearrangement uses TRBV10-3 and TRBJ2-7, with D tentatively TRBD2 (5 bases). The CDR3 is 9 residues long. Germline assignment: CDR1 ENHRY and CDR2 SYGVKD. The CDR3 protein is CVTARGQYF. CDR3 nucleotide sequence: TGTGTCACCGCCCGGGGGCAGTACTTC.

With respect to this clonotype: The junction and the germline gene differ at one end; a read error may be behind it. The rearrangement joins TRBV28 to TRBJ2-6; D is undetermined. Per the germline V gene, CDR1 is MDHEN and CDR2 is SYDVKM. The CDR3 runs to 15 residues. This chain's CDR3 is CANSARSAGANVLTF. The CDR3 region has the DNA TGTGCCAACAGTGCAAGATCGGCTGGGGCCAACGTCCTGACTTTC. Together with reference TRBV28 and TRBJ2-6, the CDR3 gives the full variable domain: DVKVTQSSRYLVKRTGEKVFLECVQDMDHENMFWYRQDPGLGLRLIYFSYDVKMKEKGDIPEGYSVSREKKERFSLILESASTNQTSMYLCANSARSAGANVLTFGAGSRLTVL.